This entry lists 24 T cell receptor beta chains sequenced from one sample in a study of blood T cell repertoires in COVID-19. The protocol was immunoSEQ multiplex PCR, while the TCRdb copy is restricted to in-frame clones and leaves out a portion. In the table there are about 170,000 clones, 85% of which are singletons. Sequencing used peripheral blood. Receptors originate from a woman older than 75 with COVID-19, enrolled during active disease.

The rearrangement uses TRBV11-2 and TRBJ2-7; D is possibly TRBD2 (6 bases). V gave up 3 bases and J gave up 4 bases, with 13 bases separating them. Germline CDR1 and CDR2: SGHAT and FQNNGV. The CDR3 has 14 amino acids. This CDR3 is CASSFRRGGYEQYF. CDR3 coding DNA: TGTGCCAGCAGCTTTAGGAGGGGAGGATACGAGCAGTACTTC.

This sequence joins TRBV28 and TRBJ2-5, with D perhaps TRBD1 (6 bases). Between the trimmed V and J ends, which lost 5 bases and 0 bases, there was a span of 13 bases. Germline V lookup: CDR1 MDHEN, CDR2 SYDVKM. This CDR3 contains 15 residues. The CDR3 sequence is CASSPPGQHQETQYF. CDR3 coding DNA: TGTGCCAGCAGTCCGCCGGGACAACACCAAGAGACCCAGTACTTC.

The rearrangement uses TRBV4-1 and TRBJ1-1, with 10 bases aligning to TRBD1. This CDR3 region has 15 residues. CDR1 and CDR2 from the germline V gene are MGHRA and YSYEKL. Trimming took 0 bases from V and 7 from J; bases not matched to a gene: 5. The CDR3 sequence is CASSQEGTGVGEAFF. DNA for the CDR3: TGCGCCAGCAGCCAAGAAGGGACAGGGGTTGGTGAAGCTTTCTTT.

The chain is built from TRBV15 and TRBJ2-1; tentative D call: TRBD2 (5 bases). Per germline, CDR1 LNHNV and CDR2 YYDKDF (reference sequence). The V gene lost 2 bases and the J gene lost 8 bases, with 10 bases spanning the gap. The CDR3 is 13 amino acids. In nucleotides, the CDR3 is TGTGCCACCAGCAGACGAGGGAGCCATGAGCAGTTCTTC. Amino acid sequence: CATSRRGSHEQFF.

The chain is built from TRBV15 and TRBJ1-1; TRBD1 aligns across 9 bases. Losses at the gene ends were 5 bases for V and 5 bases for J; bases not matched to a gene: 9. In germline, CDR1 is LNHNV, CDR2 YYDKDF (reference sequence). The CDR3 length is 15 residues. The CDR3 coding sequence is TGTGCCACCAGCCCGGACAGGGGTATCAGAACTGAAGCTTTCTTT. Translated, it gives CATSPDRGIRTEAFF.

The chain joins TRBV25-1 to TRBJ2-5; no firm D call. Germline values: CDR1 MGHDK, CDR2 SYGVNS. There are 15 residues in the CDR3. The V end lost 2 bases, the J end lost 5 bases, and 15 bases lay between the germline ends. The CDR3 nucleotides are TGTGCCAGCAGTGAAGGCTCCGCCGTAGCTGAGACCCAGTACTTC. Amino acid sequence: CASSEGSAVAETQYF.

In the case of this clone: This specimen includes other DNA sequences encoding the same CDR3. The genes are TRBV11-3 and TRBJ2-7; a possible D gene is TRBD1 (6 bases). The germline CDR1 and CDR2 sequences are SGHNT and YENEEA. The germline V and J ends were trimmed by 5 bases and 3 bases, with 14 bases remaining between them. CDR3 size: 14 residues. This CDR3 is CASSDGTNIYEQYF. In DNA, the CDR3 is TGTGCCAGCAGCGATGGGACAAATATCTACGAGCAGTACTTC.

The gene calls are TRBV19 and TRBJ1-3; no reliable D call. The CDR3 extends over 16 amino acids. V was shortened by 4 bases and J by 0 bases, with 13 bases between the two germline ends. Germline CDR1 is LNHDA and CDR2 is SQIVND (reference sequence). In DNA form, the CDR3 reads TGTGCCAGTAGTACAGCGCGGGGAGACTCTGGAAACACCATATATTTT. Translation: CASSTARGDSGNTIYF.

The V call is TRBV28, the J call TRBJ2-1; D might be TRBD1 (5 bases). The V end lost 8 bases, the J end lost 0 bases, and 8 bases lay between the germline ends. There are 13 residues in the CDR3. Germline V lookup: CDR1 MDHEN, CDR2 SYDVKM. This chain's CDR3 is CASQGSSYNEQFF. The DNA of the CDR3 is TGTGCCAGCCAGGGAAGCTCCTACAATGAGCAGTTCTTC. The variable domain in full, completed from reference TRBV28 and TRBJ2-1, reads DVKVTQSSRYLVKRTGEKVFLECVQDMDHENMFWYRQDPGLGLRLIYFSYDVKMKEKGDIPEGYSVSREKKERFSLILESASTNQTSMYLCASQGSSYNEQFFGPGTRLTVL.

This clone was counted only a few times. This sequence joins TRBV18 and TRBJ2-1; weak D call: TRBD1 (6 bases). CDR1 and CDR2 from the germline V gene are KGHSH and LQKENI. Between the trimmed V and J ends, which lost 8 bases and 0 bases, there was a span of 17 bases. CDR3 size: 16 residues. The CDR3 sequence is CASRRGHSGSYNEQFF. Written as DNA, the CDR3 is TGTGCCAGCAGAAGGGGACACAGCGGCTCCTACAATGAGCAGTTCTTC.

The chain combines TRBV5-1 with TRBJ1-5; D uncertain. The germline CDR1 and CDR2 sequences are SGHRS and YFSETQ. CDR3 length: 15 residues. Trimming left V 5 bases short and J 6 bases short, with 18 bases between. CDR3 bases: TGCGCCAGCAGTCTGGGATGGGAGCGGGGTCAGCCCCAGCATTTT. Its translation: CASSLGWERGQPQHF.

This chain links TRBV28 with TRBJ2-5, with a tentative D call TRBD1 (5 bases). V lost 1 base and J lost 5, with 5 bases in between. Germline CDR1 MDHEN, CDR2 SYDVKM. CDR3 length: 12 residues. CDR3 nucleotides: TGTGCCAGCAGTTTATCAGGGGAGACCCAGTACTTC. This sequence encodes CASSLSGETQYF.

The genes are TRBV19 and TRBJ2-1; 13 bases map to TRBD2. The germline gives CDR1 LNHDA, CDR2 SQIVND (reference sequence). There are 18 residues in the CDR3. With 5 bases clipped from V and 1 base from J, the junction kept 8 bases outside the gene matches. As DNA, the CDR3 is TGTGCCAGTAGTTCGGGACTAGCGGGGACGCCTTCCTACAATGAGCAGTTCTTC. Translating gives CASSSGLAGTPSYNEQFF.

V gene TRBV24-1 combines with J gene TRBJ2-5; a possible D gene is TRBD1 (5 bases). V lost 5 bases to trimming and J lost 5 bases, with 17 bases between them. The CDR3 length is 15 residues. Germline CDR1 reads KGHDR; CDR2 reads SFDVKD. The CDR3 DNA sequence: TGTGCCACCAGTGCACCATCATCAGGGCGTGAGACCCAGTACTTC. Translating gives CATSAPSSGRETQYF.

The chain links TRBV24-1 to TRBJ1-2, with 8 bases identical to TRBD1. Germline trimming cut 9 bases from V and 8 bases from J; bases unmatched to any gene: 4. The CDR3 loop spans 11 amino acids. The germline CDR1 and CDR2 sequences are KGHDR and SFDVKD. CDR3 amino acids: CATRTGLGYTF. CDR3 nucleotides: TGTGCCACCCGGACAGGGTTGGGCTACACCTTC.

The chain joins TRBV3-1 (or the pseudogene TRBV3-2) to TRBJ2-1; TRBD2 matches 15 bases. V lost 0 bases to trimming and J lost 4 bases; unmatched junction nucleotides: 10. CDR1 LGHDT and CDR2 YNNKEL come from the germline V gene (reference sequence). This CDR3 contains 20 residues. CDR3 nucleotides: TGTGCCAGCAGCCAAGATCCTCTCGGACTAGCGGGGGGGCGGTACAATGAGCAGTTCTTC. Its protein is CASSQDPLGLAGGRYNEQFF.

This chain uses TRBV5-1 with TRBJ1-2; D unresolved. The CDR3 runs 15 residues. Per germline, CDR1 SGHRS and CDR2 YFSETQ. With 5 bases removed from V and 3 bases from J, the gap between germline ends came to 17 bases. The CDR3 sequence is CASRSQPQEHYGYTF. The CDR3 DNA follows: TGCGCCAGCAGATCACAGCCGCAAGAACACTATGGCTACACCTTC.

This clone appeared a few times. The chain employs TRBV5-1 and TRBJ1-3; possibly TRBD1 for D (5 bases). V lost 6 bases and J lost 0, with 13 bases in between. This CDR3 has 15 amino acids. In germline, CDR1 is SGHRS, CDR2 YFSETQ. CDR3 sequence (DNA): TGCGCCAGCAAACAGGCCCACTCCTCTGGAAACACCATATATTTT. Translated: CASKQAHSSGNTIYF.

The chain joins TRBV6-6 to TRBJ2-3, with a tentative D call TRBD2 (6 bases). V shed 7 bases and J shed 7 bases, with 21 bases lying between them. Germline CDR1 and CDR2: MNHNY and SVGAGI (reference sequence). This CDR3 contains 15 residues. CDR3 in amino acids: CASTQGPGLRNTQYF. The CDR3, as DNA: TGTGCCAGCACCCAGGGACCGGGACTCCGGAATACGCAGTATTTT.

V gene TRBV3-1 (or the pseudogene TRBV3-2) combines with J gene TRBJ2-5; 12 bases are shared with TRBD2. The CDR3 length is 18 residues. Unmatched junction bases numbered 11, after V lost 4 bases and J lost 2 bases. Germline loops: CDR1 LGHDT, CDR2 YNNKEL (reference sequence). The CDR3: CASSPHDFGLAGQETQYF. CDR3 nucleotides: TGTGCCAGCAGCCCCCACGATTTTGGACTAGCGGGGCAAGAGACCCAGTACTTC.

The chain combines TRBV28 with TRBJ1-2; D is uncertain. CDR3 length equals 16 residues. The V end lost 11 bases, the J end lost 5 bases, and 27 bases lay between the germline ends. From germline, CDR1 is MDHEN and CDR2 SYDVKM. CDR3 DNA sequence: TGTGCCGTAACTTCCGTGATGGGTGTCGGCGGTTATGGCTACACCTTC. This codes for CAVTSVMGVGGYGYTF.

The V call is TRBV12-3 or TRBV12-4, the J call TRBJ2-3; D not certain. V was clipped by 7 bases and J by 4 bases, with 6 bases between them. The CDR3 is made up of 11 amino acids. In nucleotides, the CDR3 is TGTGCCAGCACCCAGTCAGATACGCAGTATTTT. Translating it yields CASTQSDTQYF.

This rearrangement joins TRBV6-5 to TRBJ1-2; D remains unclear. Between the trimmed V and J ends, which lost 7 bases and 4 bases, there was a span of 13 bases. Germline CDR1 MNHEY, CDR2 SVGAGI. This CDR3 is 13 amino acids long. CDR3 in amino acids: CASTRWAGYGYTF. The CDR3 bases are TGTGCCAGCACCCGCTGGGCGGGCTATGGCTACACCTTC.

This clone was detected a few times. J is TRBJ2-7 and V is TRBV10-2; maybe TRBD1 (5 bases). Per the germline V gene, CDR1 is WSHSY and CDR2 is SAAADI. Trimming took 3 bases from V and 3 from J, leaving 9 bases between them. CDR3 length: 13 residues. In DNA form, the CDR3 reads TGCGCCAGCAGTGACCGCCAGGGCTACGAGCAGTACTTC. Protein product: CASSDRQGYEQYF.